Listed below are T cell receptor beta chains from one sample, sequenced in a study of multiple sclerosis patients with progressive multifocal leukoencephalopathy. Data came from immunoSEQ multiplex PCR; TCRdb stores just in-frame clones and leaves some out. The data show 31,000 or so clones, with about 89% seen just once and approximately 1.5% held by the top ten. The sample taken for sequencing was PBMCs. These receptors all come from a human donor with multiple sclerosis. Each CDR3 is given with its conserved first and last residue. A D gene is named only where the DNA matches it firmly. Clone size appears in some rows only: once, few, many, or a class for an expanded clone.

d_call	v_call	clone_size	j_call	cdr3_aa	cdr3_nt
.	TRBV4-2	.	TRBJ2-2	CASSQGEGETGELFF	TGTGCCAGCAGCCAAGGAGAAGGGGAAACCGGGGAGCTGTTTTTT
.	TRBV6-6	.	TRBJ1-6	CASTSGGNSPLHF	TGTGCCAGCACCAGTGGGGGAAATTCACCCCTCCACTTT
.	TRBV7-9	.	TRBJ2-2	CASSLVQGHTGELFF	TGTGCCAGCAGCTTAGTACAGGGACACACCGGGGAGCTGTTTTTT
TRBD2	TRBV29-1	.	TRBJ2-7	CSVAGLAGVYEQYF	TGCAGCGTTGCCGGACTAGCGGGAGTCTACGAGCAGTACTTC
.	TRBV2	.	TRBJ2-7	CASSEGTAYEQYF	TGTGCCAGCAGTGAGGGGACGGCATACGAGCAGTACTTC
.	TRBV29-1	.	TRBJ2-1	CSARTGRRNEQFF	TGCAGCGCCCGGACGGGGCGCAGGAATGAGCAGTTCTTC
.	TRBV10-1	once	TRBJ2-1	CASSDAGRGSSYNEQFF	TGCGCCAGCAGTGATGCGGGGAGAGGGAGCTCCTACAATGAGCAGTTCTTC
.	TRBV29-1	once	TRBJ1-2	CSASGRGIGGYTF	TGCAGCGCTTCGGGGAGGGGCATCGGTGGCTACACCTTC
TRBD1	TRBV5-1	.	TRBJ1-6	CASSLVRQGESPLHF	TGCGCCAGCAGCTTGGTGAGACAGGGGGAATCACCCCTCCACTTT
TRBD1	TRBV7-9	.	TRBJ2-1	CASSSRDRGRIYEQFF	TGTGCCAGCAGCTCGAGGGACAGGGGGCGCATCTATGAGCAGTTCTTC
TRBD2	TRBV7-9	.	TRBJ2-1	CASSLVVGLAGSGGNEQFF	TGTGCCAGCAGCTTAGTAGTGGGACTAGCGGGATCGGGTGGCAATGAGCAGTTCTTC
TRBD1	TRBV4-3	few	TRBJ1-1	CASSQDRGVTEAFF	TGCGCCAGCAGCCAGGACAGGGGGGTCACTGAAGCTTTCTTT
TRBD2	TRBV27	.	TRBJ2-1	CASSLISLAGGWNEQFF	TGTGCCAGCAGTTTAATTTCACTAGCGGGAGGGTGGAATGAGCAGTTCTTC
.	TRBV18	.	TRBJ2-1	CASSPPVRYNEQFF	TGTGCCAGCTCACCACCGGTAAGGTACAATGAGCAGTTCTTC
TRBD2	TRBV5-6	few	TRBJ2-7	CASSWTSGTGEQYF	TGTGCCAGCAGCTGGACTAGCGGGACGGGGGAGCAGTACTTC
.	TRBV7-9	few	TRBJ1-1	CASSLTNTEAFF	TGTGCCAGCAGCTTAACGAACACTGAAGCTTTCTTT
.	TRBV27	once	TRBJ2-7	CASSFRITTGARGYEQYF	TGTGCCAGCAGTTTTCGCATAACGACCGGGGCCAGGGGTTACGAGCAGTACTTC
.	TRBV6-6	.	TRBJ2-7	CASSSFTSGSHEQYF	TGTGCCAGCAGCAGCTTTACCAGCGGGTCCCACGAGCAGTACTTC
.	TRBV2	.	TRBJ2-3	CASSEQGPSQDTQYF	TGTGCCAGCAGTGAACAGGGACCTTCCCAAGATACGCAGTATTTT
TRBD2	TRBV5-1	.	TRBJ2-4	CASSPGTSGNIQYF	TGCGCCAGCAGCCCCGGGACTAGCGGAAACATTCAGTACTTC
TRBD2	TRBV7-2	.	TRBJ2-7	CASSLAGRAGGVEQYF	TGTGCCAGCAGCTTAGCTGGTAGAGCGGGAGGGGTCGAGCAGTACTTC
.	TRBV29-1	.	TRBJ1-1	CSAVRGNEAFF	TGCAGCGCCGTACGGGGAAATGAAGCTTTCTTT
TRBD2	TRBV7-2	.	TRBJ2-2	CASSQRTSGNTGELFF	TGTGCCAGCAGCCAGCGGACTAGCGGGAACACCGGGGAGCTGTTTTTT
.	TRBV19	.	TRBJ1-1	CASSSHLGRTEAFF	TGTGCCAGTAGTAGCCACCTGGGGCGAACTGAAGCTTTCTTT
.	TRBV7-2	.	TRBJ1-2	CASSLALNRVAYGYTF	TGTGCCAGCAGCTTAGCCCTAAACAGGGTAGCCTATGGCTACACCTTC
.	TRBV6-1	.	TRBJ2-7	CASSEADRPSSYEQYF	TGTGCCAGCAGTGAAGCTGACAGACCCAGCTCCTACGAGCAGTACTTC
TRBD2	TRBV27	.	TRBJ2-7	CASSLGTSGLYEQYF	TGTGCCAGCAGTTTAGGGACTAGCGGGTTATACGAGCAGTACTTC